This section outlines one T cell receptor (beta chain) sequence together with its context. Its antigen is not identified. Splitting the CD4+ cells yielded a CD45RA+ naive subset and a CD45RA-negative memory subset. The entry originates in a study of shared clonotypes between healthy human individuals. Study-level information: CD4 naive and CD4 memory each took three plates per donor, while CD8 naive took two and CD8 memory one.

The test was conducted at deep level. Produced via immunoSEQ multiplex PCR; TCRdb's table is partial and in-frame only. Here the sample spans fewer than 2.5 million clones, 93% being singletons. Findings and limits, study-wide: Memory subsets generally showed lower estimated richness than naive subsets.

CDR3 length: 12 residues. Trimming stripped 3 bases from V and 0 bases from J, with 5 bases between. The V gene's germline CDR1 is SQVTM and CDR2 ANQGSEA. This receptor was taken from a man aged 18 to 30 in good health. Some clones in this sample may be carry-over from other donors' samples. Sequencing was performed on naive CD4+ T cells from PBMCs. Specified subset: CD45RA+ positively selected. The genes are TRBV29-1 and TRBJ1-2; no reliable D call. The CDR3 nucleotides are TGCAGCGTTGACCAGGCTAACTATGGCTACACCTTC. Residues: CSVDQANYGYTF.